This T cell receptor beta chain originates from a study of radiotherapy plus CTLA-4 blockade in lung cancer. Assay: immunoSEQ multiplex PCR; the TCRdb copy retains only in-frame clones and omits some. Of 85,000 to 90,000 clones in the sample, approximately 79% are singletons; the top ten hold over 11%. This clone has just a few counts. Germline V gene data show CDR1 as GTSNPN and CDR2 as SVGIG (reference sequence). The CDR3 contains 15 residues. The junction had 6 bases not matched to a gene; V was cut back by 0 bases and J by 4 bases. The clonotype was recovered from a human donor with non-small cell lung cancer that progressed on radiotherapy plus ipilimumab. The sample consisted of peripheral blood, taken from a patient treated with radiotherapy plus ipilimumab. The chain links TRBV30 to TRBJ1-5; 7 positions match TRBD1. The CDR3 DNA reads TGTGCCTGGAGTGTTTTAGGGGGCAGGAATCAGCCCCAGCATTTT. This codes for CAWSVLGGRNQPQHF.